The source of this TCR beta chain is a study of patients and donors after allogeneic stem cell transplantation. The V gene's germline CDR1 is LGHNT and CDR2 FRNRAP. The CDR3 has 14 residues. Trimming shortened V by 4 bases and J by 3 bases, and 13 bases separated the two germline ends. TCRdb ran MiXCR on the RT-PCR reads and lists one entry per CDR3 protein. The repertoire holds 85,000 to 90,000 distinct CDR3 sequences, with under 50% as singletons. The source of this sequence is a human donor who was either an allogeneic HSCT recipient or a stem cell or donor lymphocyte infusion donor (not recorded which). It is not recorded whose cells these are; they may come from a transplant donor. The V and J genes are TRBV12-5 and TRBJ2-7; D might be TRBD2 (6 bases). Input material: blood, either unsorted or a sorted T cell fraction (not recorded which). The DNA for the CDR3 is TGTGCTAGTGGTTCATCCGGGAGAAACTACGAGCAGTACTTC. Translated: CASGSSGRNYEQYF.